The text below deals with one T cell receptor beta chain. Its target is unknown. The germline gives CDR1 MGHRA, CDR2 YSYEKL. The CDR3 totals 17 residues. J lost 0 bases, V lost 4 bases, and 4 bases had no gene match. Peripheral blood was collected from the related graft donor on the marrow donation day. The source of the sample is a study of T cells after posttransplantation cyclophosphamide. Study-level points and caveats: TRB overlap between skin or GI tissue T cells and blood was limited. Recipient CMV seropositivity and CMV reactivation strongly tracked TRB clonality. Donor CD8+ memory clones often dominated recipient blood repertoires at later times.

The data were produced by immunoSEQ multiplex PCR, yet TCRdb's version contains in-frame clones alone and is incomplete. The specimen has 40,000 or so clones, none found just once. The TCR was taken from a man aged 30 to 45 in good health and a related stem cell transplant donor. Sequenced material: PBMCs. This chain connects TRBV4-1 to TRBJ2-4; TRBD2 matches 12 bases. The CDR3 is CASSRILAGGAKNIQYF. The CDR3 DNA is TGCGCCAGCAGCCGAATACTAGCGGGGGGAGCCAAAAACATTCAGTACTTC.